Listed here are 2 T cell receptor beta chains from one sample, sequenced in a study of T cell responses to AZD1222 COVID-19 vaccine. Sequenced by immunoSEQ multiplex PCR; TCRdb stores in-frame clones only, minus some. This table holds 150,000 to 200,000 clones, about 95% found once. Material: peripheral blood, obtained on day 0 of AZD1222 vaccination. Source of these receptors: an adult in good health.

This chain connects TRBV7-8 to TRBJ2-7, with 7 bases aligning to TRBD2. Per the germline V gene, CDR1 is SGHVS and CDR2 is FQNEAQ. Unmatched junction bases numbered 7, after V lost 5 bases and J lost 0 bases. This CDR3 is 15 amino acids long. Written as DNA, the CDR3 is TGTGCCAGCAGCCTCCGCGGGAGTCCCTCCTACGAGCAGTACTTC. Its translation is CASSLRGSPSYEQYF.

The chain is built from TRBV6-5 and TRBJ2-1; 11 bases align to TRBD2. The CDR3 spans 15 residues. Per the germline V gene, CDR1 is MNHEY and CDR2 is SVGAGI. Losses at the gene ends were 5 bases for V and 5 bases for J; bases not matched to a gene: 5. The CDR3 coding sequence is TGTGCCAGCAGTACGCGACTAGCGGGAAACAATGAGCAGTTCTTC. It specifies CASSTRLAGNNEQFF.